This T cell receptor beta chain was sequenced in a study of blood T cell repertoires in COVID-19. Method: immunoSEQ multiplex PCR; TCRdb's copy keeps in-frame clones and lacks some. The repertoire consists of over 130,000 clones, with over 75% occurring once and the leading ten covering under 12%. This TCR came from a man in his sixties with active or convalescent COVID-19. Material: peripheral blood.

CDR3 amino acids: CASVGQINQPQHF. In DNA, the CDR3 is TGTGCCAGCGTGGGACAGATCAATCAGCCCCAGCATTTT. The rearrangement links TRBV10-3 to TRBJ1-5, with 7 bases identical to TRBD1. V lost 10 bases, J lost 3 bases, and 6 bases stayed unmatched. Germline V CDR1 and CDR2: ENHRY, SYGVKD. CDR3 length equals 13 residues.